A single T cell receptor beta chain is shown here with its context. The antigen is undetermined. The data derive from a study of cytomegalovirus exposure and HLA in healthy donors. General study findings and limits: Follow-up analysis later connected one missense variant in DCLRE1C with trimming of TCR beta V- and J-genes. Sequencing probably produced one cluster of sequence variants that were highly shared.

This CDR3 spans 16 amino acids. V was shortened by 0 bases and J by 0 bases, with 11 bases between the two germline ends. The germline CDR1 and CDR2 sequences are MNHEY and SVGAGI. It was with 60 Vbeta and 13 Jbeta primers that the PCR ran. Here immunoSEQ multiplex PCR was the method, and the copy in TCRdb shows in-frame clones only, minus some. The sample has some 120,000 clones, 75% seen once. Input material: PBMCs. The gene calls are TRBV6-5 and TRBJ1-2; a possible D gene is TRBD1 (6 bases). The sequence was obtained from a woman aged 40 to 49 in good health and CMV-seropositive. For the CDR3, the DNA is TGTGCCAGCAGTTACTCGATAGGGGGTGCTAACTATGGCTACACCTTC. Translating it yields CASSYSIGGANYGYTF.